This T cell receptor (beta chain) was documented in a study of cytomegalovirus exposure and HLA in healthy donors. Study results and limitations: It was found in a later analysis that first-cohort TCR clusters tended to co-occur in the 95 to 150 validation repertoires. Three chains tied to CMV proved CMV antigen-specific in vitro.

To note about this clone: Its target is unknown.

Germline V CDR1 and CDR2: MDHEN, SYDVKM. The CDR3 covers 14 residues. V dropped 4 bases and J dropped 4 bases, with 13 bases sitting between them. This table comes from immunoSEQ multiplex PCR, and its TCRdb copy is limited to in-frame clones, with some not included. The sample includes approximately 65,000 clones, approximately 97% of them seen just once. The TCR sequence derives from a man aged 18 to 30 in good health and CMV-seronegative. This chain links TRBV28 with TRBJ2-5; D is perhaps TRBD1 (6 bases). The sequencing sample was made of PBMCs. CDR3 sequence reads: CASSWTVARETQYF. The CDR3 bases are TGTGCCAGCAGTTGGACAGTCGCTAGAGAGACCCAGTACTTC.